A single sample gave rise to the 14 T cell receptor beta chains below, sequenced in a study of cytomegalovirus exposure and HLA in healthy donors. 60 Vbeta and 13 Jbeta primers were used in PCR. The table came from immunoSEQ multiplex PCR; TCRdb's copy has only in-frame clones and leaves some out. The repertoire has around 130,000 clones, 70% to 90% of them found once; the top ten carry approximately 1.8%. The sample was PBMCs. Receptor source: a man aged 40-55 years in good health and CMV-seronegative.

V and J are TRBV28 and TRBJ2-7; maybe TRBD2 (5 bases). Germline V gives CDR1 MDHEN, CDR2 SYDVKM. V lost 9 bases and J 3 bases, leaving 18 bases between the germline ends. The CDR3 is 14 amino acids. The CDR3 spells CASKSTLAVYEQYF. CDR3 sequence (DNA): TGTGCCAGTAAGAGTACGCTAGCAGTCTACGAGCAGTACTTC.

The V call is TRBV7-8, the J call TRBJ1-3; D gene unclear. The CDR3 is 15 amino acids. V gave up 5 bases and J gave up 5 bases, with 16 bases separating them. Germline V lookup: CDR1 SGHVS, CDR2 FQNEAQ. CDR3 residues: CASSKRGTERNTIYF. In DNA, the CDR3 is TGTGCCAGCAGCAAACGTGGCACAGAAAGAAACACCATATATTTT.

The CDR3 protein is CASSQGASGPSYEQYF. The CDR3, as DNA: TGTGCCAGCAGCCAAGGGGCTAGCGGGCCGTCCTACGAGCAGTACTTC. The V call is TRBV14, the J call TRBJ2-7; 8 bases align to TRBD2. The CDR3 is 16 amino acids. V lost 1 base, J lost 1 base, and 6 bases stayed unmatched. Germline V gene lookup returns CDR1 SGHDN and CDR2 FVKESK.

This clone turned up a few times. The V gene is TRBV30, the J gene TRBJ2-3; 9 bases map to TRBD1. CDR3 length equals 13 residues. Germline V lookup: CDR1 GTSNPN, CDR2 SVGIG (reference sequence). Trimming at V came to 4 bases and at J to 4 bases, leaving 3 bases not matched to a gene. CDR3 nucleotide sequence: TGTGCCTGGAAGGGACAGGGTCCAGATACGCAGTATTTT. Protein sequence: CAWKGQGPDTQYF.

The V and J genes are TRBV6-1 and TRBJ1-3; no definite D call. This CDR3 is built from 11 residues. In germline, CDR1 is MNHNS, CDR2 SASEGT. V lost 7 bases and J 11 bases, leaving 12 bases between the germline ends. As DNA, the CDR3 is TGTGCCAGCATCGAGACTTCGGCCATATATTTT. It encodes CASIETSAIYF.

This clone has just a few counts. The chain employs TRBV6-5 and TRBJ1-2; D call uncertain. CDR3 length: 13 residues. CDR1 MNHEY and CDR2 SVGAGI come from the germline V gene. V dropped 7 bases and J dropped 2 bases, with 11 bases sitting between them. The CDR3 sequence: CASNNRGNYGYTF. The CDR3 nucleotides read TGTGCCAGCAACAATCGCGGCAACTATGGCTACACCTTC.

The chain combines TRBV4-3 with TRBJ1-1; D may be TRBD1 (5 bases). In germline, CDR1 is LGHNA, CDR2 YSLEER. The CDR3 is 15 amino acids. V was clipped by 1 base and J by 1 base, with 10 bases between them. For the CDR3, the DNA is TGCGCCAGCAGCCAAGTTGCGGGGGGGAACACTGAAGCTTTCTTT. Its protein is CASSQVAGGNTEAFF.

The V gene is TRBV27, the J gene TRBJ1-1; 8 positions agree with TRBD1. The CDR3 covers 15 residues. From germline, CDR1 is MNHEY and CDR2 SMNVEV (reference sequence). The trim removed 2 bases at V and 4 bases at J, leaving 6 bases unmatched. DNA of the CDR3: TGTGCCAGCAGTTTAAGGACAGGGACGACCACTGAAGCTTTCTTT. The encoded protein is CASSLRTGTTTEAFF.

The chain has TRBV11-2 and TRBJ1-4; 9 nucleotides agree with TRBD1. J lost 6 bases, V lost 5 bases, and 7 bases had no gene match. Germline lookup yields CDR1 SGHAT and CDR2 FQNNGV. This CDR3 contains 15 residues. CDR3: CASSETGTGHEKLFF. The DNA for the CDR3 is TGTGCCAGCAGCGAAACCGGGACAGGGCATGAAAAACTGTTTTTT. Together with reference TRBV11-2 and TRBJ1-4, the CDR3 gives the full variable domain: EAGVAQSPRYKIIEKRQSVAFWCNPISGHATLYWYQQILGQGPKLLIQFQNNGVVDDSQLPKDRFSAERLKGVDSTLKIQPAKLEDSAVYLCASSETGTGHEKLFFGSGTQLSVL.

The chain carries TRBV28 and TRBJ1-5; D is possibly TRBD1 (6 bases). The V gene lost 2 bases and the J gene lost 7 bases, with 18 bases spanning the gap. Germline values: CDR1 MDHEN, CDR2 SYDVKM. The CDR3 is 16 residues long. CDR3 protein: CASSLAGVGVHQPQHF. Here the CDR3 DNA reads TGTGCCAGCAGTTTAGCAGGGGTGGGGGTTCACCAGCCCCAGCATTTT.

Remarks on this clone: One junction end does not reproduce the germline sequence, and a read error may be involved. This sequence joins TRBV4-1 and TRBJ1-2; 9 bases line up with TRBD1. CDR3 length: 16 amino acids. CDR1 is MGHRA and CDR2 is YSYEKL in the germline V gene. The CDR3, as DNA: TGCGCCAGCACCCAACGTGGGACAGGGAGTTTATATGGCTACACCTTC. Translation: CASTQRGTGSLYGYTF.

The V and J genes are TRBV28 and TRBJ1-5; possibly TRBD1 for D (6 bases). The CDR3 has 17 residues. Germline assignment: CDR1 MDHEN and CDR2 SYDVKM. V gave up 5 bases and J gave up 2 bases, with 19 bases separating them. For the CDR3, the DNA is TGTGCCAGCAGTCTGACAGGCGGTACGGTAGGCAATCAGCCCCAGCATTTT. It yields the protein CASSLTGGTVGNQPQHF.

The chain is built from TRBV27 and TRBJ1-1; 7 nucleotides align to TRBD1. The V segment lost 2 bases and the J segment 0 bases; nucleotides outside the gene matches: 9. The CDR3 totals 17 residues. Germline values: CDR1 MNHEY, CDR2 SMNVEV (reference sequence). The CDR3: CASSLTFGGTVNTEAFF. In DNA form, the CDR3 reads TGTGCCAGCAGTTTAACCTTTGGCGGGACAGTGAACACTGAAGCTTTCTTT.

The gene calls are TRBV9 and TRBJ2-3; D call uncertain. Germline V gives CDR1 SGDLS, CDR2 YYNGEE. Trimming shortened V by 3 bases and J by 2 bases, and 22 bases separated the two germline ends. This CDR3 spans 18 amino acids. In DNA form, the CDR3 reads TGTGCCAGCAGCGCACCCCTCATCCCGACCACAGACACAGATACGCAGTATTTT. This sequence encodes CASSAPLIPTTDTDTQYF.